This T cell receptor beta chain derives from a study of cytomegalovirus exposure and HLA in healthy donors. Study observations and caveats: Rare TCR sequences predominated, though certain public TCRs were found in many donors. Within an earlier analysis, most TCR beta V segments proved productive either about 90% or about 30% of the time.

Of note for this clone: What it binds is not known.

The PCR had 60 Vbeta and 13 Jbeta primers. Data came from immunoSEQ multiplex PCR; TCRdb stores just in-frame clones and leaves some out. The sample consists of 110,000 or so clones, over 65% of them appearing once. The origin of this receptor is a woman in her 50s in good health and CMV-seropositive. The sequenced sample was PBMCs.

CDR3 amino acids: CASSSLGGVGTEAFF. CDR3 bases: TGTGCCAGCAGCTCCTTAGGAGGGGTCGGGACTGAAGCTTTCTTT. This sequence joins TRBV11-2 and TRBJ1-1; a weak D match, TRBD1 (5 bases). The CDR3 is made up of 15 amino acids. The germline V gene encodes CDR1 SGHAT and CDR2 FQNNGV. V was trimmed by 4 bases and J by 5 bases, leaving 17 bases between them.